A selection of T cell receptor beta chains follows, all from one sample in a study of beta chain features in type 1 diabetes. The assay was immunoSEQ multiplex PCR, and TCRdb's table has in-frame clones only and misses some. The table has fewer than 350,000 clones, 15% to 20% seen once. The sequenced sample was naive CD4+ T cells from blood. These TCRs come from a woman in her late teens or twenties in good health. Both conserved end residues are part of each CDR3. The order of the fields is J gene, V gene, clone size, CDR3 length, D gene, CDR3 DNA, CDR3 protein. The D gene is left open where the match is weak. Not all rows give a size; the values are once, few, many and, for expanded clones, a class.

TRBJ1-5	TRBV7-2	few	13	NA	TGTGCCAGCAGCCCAGGGATAAATCAGCCCCAGCATTTT	CASSPGINQPQHF
TRBJ1-5	TRBV30	NA	16	NA	TGTGCCTGGAGTGTAACGTCGCACAGTAGAGATCAGCCCCAGCATTTT	CAWSVTSHSRDQPQHF
TRBJ2-1	TRBV7-9	few	13	TRBD2	TGTGCCAGCAGCTTGGGGACTAGCGATGAGCAGTTCTTC	CASSLGTSDEQFF
TRBJ2-1	TRBV7-9	NA	14	NA	TGTGCCAGCAGCTTAGGCCCTTGGACTAATTCGTGGTTCTTC	CASSLGPWTNSWFF
TRBJ2-5	TRBV11-1	NA	14	NA	TGTGCCAGCAGCGTACCAGGGATTTCAGAGACCCAGTACTTC	CASSVPGISETQYF
TRBJ2-1	TRBV9	few	16	NA	TGTGCCAGCAGCGTAGGTGGAGCGTCTTTTGGGAATGAGCAGTTCTTC	CASSVGGASFGNEQFF
TRBJ2-5	TRBV7-9	NA	15	NA	TGTGCCAGCAGCTTAGCGGGGGGAGAATACGAGACCCAGTACTTC	CASSLAGGEYETQYF
TRBJ2-1	TRBV18	few	15	TRBD1	TGTGCCAGCTCACCTCCGGGACAGGGTCGCAATGAGCAGTTCTTC	CASSPPGQGRNEQFF
TRBJ2-7	TRBV18	few	14	TRBD2	TGTGCCAGCTCATCTACCGGGAGGACCTACGAGCAGTACTTC	CASSSTGRTYEQYF
TRBJ2-7	TRBV11-3	NA	15	TRBD2	TGTGCCAGCAGCTCAATACTAGCGGGGACCTACGAGCAGTACTTC	CASSSILAGTYEQYF
TRBJ1-1	TRBV10-3	NA	14	NA	TGTGCCATCAGTGAGTCAGGGGGACGGGCTGAAGCTTTCTTT	CAISESGGRAEAFF
TRBJ1-2	TRBV29-1	few	14	NA	TGCAGCGTTGAAGAGACGGAGGGCGTTGGTGGCTACACCTTC	CSVEETEGVGGYTF
TRBJ2-5	TRBV4-2	few	13	NA	TGTGCCAGCAGCCAAGAGGGGGGAGAGACCCAGTACTTC	CASSQEGGETQYF
TRBJ1-1	TRBV9	few	15	TRBD1	TGTGCCAGCAGCGTAGGGCCCAGGGGGGACACTGAAGCTTTCTTT	CASSVGPRGDTEAFF
TRBJ2-1	TRBV5-4	NA	16	TRBD2	TGTGCCAGCAGCCGGGACCTAGCGGGAGTGGGAAATGAGCAGTTCTTC	CASSRDLAGVGNEQFF
TRBJ2-7	TRBV5-1	few	14	TRBD2	TGCGCCAGCAGCTGGGAGGGGCAGAACTACGAGCAGTACTTC	CASSWEGQNYEQYF
TRBJ2-2	TRBV5-1	NA	16	TRBD2	TGCGCCAGCAGCCTCGAACTAGCGGTCACCACCGGGGAGCTGTTTTTT	CASSLELAVTTGELFF
TRBJ2-7	TRBV15	NA	16	TRBD1	TGTGCCACCAGCCCTAGGTGGAGACAGGGCCCCTACGAGCAGTACTTC	CATSPRWRQGPYEQYF
TRBJ1-1	TRBV30	few	11	NA	TGTGCCTCCAGTTGGCCCACTGAAGCTTTCTTT	CASSWPTEAFF
TRBJ2-2	TRBV7-9	once	15	NA	TGTGCCAGCAGCCCAACGGGACTCTCCCCCGGGGAGCTGTTTTTT	CASSPTGLSPGELFF
TRBJ1-5	TRBV23-1	few	15	TRBD1	TGCGCCAGCAGCCTAATCGGGACAGGCAATCAGCCCCAGCATTTT	CASSLIGTGNQPQHF
TRBJ1-1	TRBV6-5	NA	12	NA	TGTGCCAGCAGTTCCCAGTACACTGAAGCTTTCTTT	CASSSQYTEAFF
TRBJ1-5	TRBV30	few	16	TRBD1	TGTGCCTGGAGTGGTTACAGGGGTTCGGGGAATCAGCCCCAGCATTTT	CAWSGYRGSGNQPQHF
TRBJ1-1	TRBV2	few	13	TRBD1	TGTGCCAGCAGCTACAGGGGCGGCACTGAAGCTTTCTTT	CASSYRGGTEAFF
TRBJ2-2	TRBV23-1	few	15	NA	TGCGCCAGCAGTCAATCCAGGCAGAGCACCGGGGAGCTGTTTTTT	CASSQSRQSTGELFF
TRBJ2-1	TRBV7-2	few	15	NA	TGTGCCAGCAGCTTAGCGAGGACTACCTACAATGAGCAGTTCTTC	CASSLARTTYNEQFF
TRBJ2-3	TRBV5-1	few	17	TRBD2	TGCGCCAGCAGCTTGGCCCTAGCGGGAGGGCCCAGAGATACGCAGTATTTT	CASSLALAGGPRDTQYF
TRBJ1-2	TRBV2	NA	13	TRBD1	TGTGCCAGCATCCAGGGACAGTACTATGGCTACACCTTC	CASIQGQYYGYTF
TRBJ2-7	TRBV2	few	13	TRBD1	TGTGCCAGCGGGACAGGCCAATCCTACGAGCAGTACTTC	CASGTGQSYEQYF
TRBJ1-4	TRBV7-9	few	13	TRBD1	TGTGCCAGCAGCATACAGGGGGCTGGAAAACTGTTTTTT	CASSIQGAGKLFF
TRBJ2-7	TRBV5-1	NA	13	TRBD1	TGCGCCAGCAGACGGGACAGGGGCTCCGAGCAGTACTTC	CASRRDRGSEQYF
TRBJ1-1	TRBV29-1	NA	13	NA	TGCAGCGTTGAAGGACAGCGAAACACTGAAGCTTTCTTT	CSVEGQRNTEAFF
TRBJ2-7	TRBV6-1	NA	15	TRBD2	TGTGCCAGCAGTGAAGGGCCGGGGGGTTACTACGAGCAGTACTTC	CASSEGPGGYYEQYF
TRBJ2-6	TRBV4-2	few	17	NA	TGTGCCAGCAGCCAAGCTGAGAGGGTGGGCGGGGCCAACGTCCTGACTTTC	CASSQAERVGGANVLTF
TRBJ2-3	TRBV19	NA	16	NA	TGTGCCAGTACCGCTGGATCGGGTGTTGAGGCAGATACGCAGTATTTT	CASTAGSGVEADTQYF
TRBJ2-3	TRBV1	NA	19	NA	TGCACCAGCAGCCAAATGACTAGCGGGAGAGAGCATTGCACAGATACGCAGTATTTT	CTSSQMTSGREHCTDTQYF
TRBJ2-5	TRBV7-9	NA	18	TRBD2	TGTGCCAGCAGCTCCAGCGCCCTGGCGGGAGGGCATCAAGAGACCCAGTACTTC	CASSSSALAGGHQETQYF
TRBJ1-5	TRBV30	NA	13	NA	TGTGCCTGGAGTGTCCAGGGGCATCAGCCCCAGCATTTT	CAWSVQGHQPQHF
TRBJ2-7	TRBV30	NA	11	TRBD1	TGTGCCTCTGACAGGGTGGGGGAGCAGTACTTC	CASDRVGEQYF
TRBJ2-1	TRBV7-9	few	19	TRBD2	TGTGCCAGCAGCTTCCGCCCTCCCGCTCTAGCGGGAGCTTACAATGAGCAGTTCTTC	CASSFRPPALAGAYNEQFF
TRBJ2-1	TRBV5-1	NA	14	NA	TGCGCCAGCAGTCGGGACTCCTCCGACAATGAGCAGTTCTTC	CASSRDSSDNEQFF
TRBJ2-1	TRBV9	NA	16	NA	TGTGCCAGCAGCGCCCGCAGGGGCGGGGGAAACAATGAGCAGTTCTTC	CASSARRGGGNNEQFF
TRBJ1-4	TRBV29-1	few	14	NA	TGCAGCGTTGAAGAGGGAGGGTTCGTCGAAAAACTGTTTTTT	CSVEEGGFVEKLFF
TRBJ2-1	TRBV7-2	NA	13	TRBD1	TGTGCCAGCAGCTTCAAGGGGGCGAATGAGCAGTTCTTC	CASSFKGANEQFF
TRBJ2-5	TRBV27	NA	17	TRBD2	TGTGCCAGCAGTAGAGGCGGGGGGGCGCCGGGGCAAGAGACCCAGTACTTC	CASSRGGGAPGQETQYF
TRBJ2-1	TRBV5-1	NA	14	TRBD2	TGCGCCAGCAGTTCCCGGGGCGGGAGGGATGAGCAGTTCTTC	CASSSRGGRDEQFF
TRBJ1-1	TRBV30	once	13	TRBD1	TGTGCCTGGTCAAGACAGGGGGGAACTGAAGCTTTCTTT	CAWSRQGGTEAFF
TRBJ2-7	TRBV5-1	NA	14	TRBD2	TGCGCCAGCAGCCCTGGGACTAGCGGCTACGAGCAGTACTTC	CASSPGTSGYEQYF
TRBJ2-3	TRBV27	NA	17	TRBD2	TGTGCCAGCAGTTCGACTTTAGCGGGGTTGGGCACAGATACGCAGTATTTT	CASSSTLAGLGTDTQYF
TRBJ2-3	TRBV27	NA	13	NA	TGTGCCAGCAGTCCCCTTGGCACAGATACGCAGTATTTT	CASSPLGTDTQYF
TRBJ2-7	TRBV5-5	few	15	TRBD2	TGTGCCAGCAGCGTGACTAGCGGGAGGGCCGACGAGCAGTACTTC	CASSVTSGRADEQYF
TRBJ1-2	TRBV29-1	NA	13	TRBD1	TGCAGCGTCACGACACAGGGGAACTATGGCTACACCTTC	CSVTTQGNYGYTF
TRBJ1-2	TRBV12-5	few	13	NA	TGTGCTAGTGGTTTGGGACAGGACTATGGCTACACCTTC	CASGLGQDYGYTF
TRBJ2-5	TRBV5-6	NA	16	NA	TGTGCCAGCAGCCATCCCCCCGGGAAACCAAAGGAGACCCAGTACTTC	CASSHPPGKPKETQYF
TRBJ2-7	TRBV7-2	NA	13	NA	TGTGCCAGCAGCTTTGAACAGGGCTACGAGCAGTACTTC	CASSFEQGYEQYF